This T cell receptor (beta chain) originates from a study of blood T cell repertoires in COVID-19. Everyone who took part was roughly 18 to 100 years old, and they came from about 25 US areas. Researchers sorted participants into cohorts using their self-reported clinical history. Exposed participants came across a COVID-19 case within 2 weeks before study entry. This CDR3 has 13 residues. Germline CDR1 is SQVTM and CDR2 is ANQGSEA. Trimming cost V 6 bases and J 0 bases, with 11 bases left between them. Authors' methods: Amplified reference gene primers provided the basis for estimating nucleated cell counts. Repertoires were generated with immunoSEQ multiplex PCR, while TCRdb's copy carries only in-frame clones and drops some. The V and J calls and the clone size are those of that table, but D and trimming were determined from the DNA. In the table there are approximately 150,000 clones, approximately 88% of which are singletons.

V is TRBV29-1 and J is TRBJ1-1; tentatively, D is TRBD1 (6 bases). Material for sequencing was PBMCs or T cells enriched from blood (not recorded which). This TCR derives from a man in his 70s who had been exposed to COVID-19. The CDR3 coding sequence is TGCAGCGTCGAGGACAGCCTGAACACTGAAGCTTTCTTT. It yields the protein CSVEDSLNTEAFF.